Listed below are T cell receptor beta chains from one sample, sequenced in a study of blood T cell repertoires in COVID-19. Assay: immunoSEQ multiplex PCR; the TCRdb copy retains only in-frame clones and omits some. This table has around 160,000 clones, approximately 91% appearing once. The sequenced sample was peripheral blood. These receptor sequences come from a human donor in a cohort sampled during active COVID-19. Both conserved end residues are part of each CDR3. D genes are given only for firm matches. Rows give clone size only sometimes, using once, few, many, or a class for an expanded clone.

j_call v_call d_call clone_size cdr3_nt cdr3_aa
TRBJ2-5 TRBV5-4 . once TGTGCCAGCAGCTGGAAACAGGACCAAGAGACCCAGTACTTC CASSWKQDQETQYF
TRBJ1-2 TRBV5-1 . . TGCGCCAGCGGCCCCATACTACCTAACTATGGCTACACCTTC CASGPILPNYGYTF
TRBJ2-5 TRBV7-2 . once TGTGCCAGCAGCTTAGTGTCTCAAGAGACCCAGTACTTC CASSLVSQETQYF
TRBJ2-1 TRBV4-1 . . TGCGCCAGCAGCCCAACGAGCGGGCCCTTCGACAATGAGCAGTTCTTC CASSPTSGPFDNEQFF
TRBJ1-4 TRBV30 TRBD1 few TGTGCCTTGCAACCAGCCACGGGACAGCGTAATGAAAAACTGTTTTTT CALQPATGQRNEKLFF
TRBJ2-1 TRBV19 TRBD1 once TGTGCCAGTAACTCCTTATCTCGGGACAGGGGGTATGAGCAGTTCTTC CASNSLSRDRGYEQFF
TRBJ2-1 TRBV4-2 TRBD1 . TGTGCCAGCAGCCGAGAGAAGGGGGCGTGGAGTGAGCAGTTCTTC CASSREKGAWSEQFF
TRBJ1-1 TRBV7-9 . . TGTGCCAGCAGCCATGGCAGAAACACTGAAGCTTTCTTT CASSHGRNTEAFF
TRBJ1-2 TRBV5-1 . . TGCGCCAGCAGCTTGGCCGGGTCAGGGAGGGATGGCTACACCTTC CASSLAGSGRDGYTF
TRBJ1-5 TRBV2 . . TGTGCCAGCAGTGAGTGGACAGCCAATCAGCCCCAGCATTTT CASSEWTANQPQHF
TRBJ1-5 TRBV7-2 . . TGTGCCAGCAGCTCAAGACACATTAGCAATCAGCCCCAGCATTTT CASSSRHISNQPQHF
TRBJ2-1 TRBV11-1 . . TGTGCCAGCAGCTCGACTTTACGCTCCTACAATGAGCAGTTCTTC CASSSTLRSYNEQFF